Following are 20 T cell receptor beta chains from one sample sequenced in a study of blood T cell repertoires in COVID-19. Measured with immunoSEQ multiplex PCR; TCRdb has only the in-frame clones, and not every one. The sample yields about 100,000 clones, about 90% seen once. The sequencing input was peripheral blood. These receptors originate from a man aged 25-45 years in a cohort sampled during active COVID-19.

The V gene is TRBV9, the J gene TRBJ2-5; D is ambiguous. The CDR3 runs to 12 residues. The V and J ends lost 1 base and 5 bases respectively, with 6 bases between them. The germline gives CDR1 SGDLS, CDR2 YYNGEE. DNA of the CDR3: TGTGCCAGCAGCGTATACGAGGAGACCCAGTACTTC. Its protein product is CASSVYEETQYF.

This sequence joins TRBV7-3 and TRBJ2-3; D may be TRBD2 (6 bases). The CDR3 totals 14 residues. The V end was cut by 3 bases, the J end by 2 bases, with 9 bases between. From germline, CDR1 is SGHTA and CDR2 FQGTGA. Here the CDR3 DNA reads TGTGCCAGCAGCTTCCGGGACTTCACAGATACGCAGTATTTT. This translates into CASSFRDFTDTQYF.

This chain uses TRBV7-9 with TRBJ1-1; possible D gene TRBD1, 6 bases. Germline V gives CDR1 SEHNR, CDR2 FQNEAQ (reference sequence). CDR3 length equals 13 residues. Trimming shortened V by 0 bases and J by 8 bases, and 10 bases separated the two germline ends. As DNA, the CDR3 is TGTGCCAGCAGCTTAGCGGGGCAGGGGGAAGCTTTCTTT. Translated, it gives CASSLAGQGEAFF.

The V call is TRBV7-6, the J call TRBJ2-7; 10 bases match TRBD1. CDR1 is SGHVS, CDR2 FNYEAQ, per germline. The V segment lost 5 bases and the J segment 5 bases; nucleotides outside the gene matches: 6. The CDR3 spans 14 residues. The CDR3 DNA reads as TGTGCCAGCAGCCCCCGGACAGGGGGAGACGAGCAGTACTTC. It yields the protein CASSPRTGGDEQYF.

The chain's CDR3 is CASVSGTDTQYF. The CDR3 DNA reads TGTGCCAGCGTTTCCGGGACAGATACGCAGTATTTT. The rearrangement uses TRBV27 and TRBJ2-3; no firm D call. The germline V gene has CDR1 MNHEY and CDR2 SMNVEV (reference sequence). V was pared by 8 bases and J by 3 bases, with 9 bases between. This CDR3 has 12 residues.

The genes are TRBV5-6 and TRBJ2-7, with 9 bases that match TRBD1. Unmatched junction bases numbered 12, after V lost 4 bases and J lost 4 bases. Per germline, CDR1 SGHDT and CDR2 YYEEEE. This CDR3 region has 16 residues. The CDR3 region is CASSPGTGWSTYEQYF. CDR3 nucleotides: TGTGCCAGCAGCCCCGGGACAGGGTGGTCAACGTACGAGCAGTACTTC.

The chain links TRBV5-8 to TRBJ2-2; D may be TRBD1 (5 bases). With 8 bases removed from V and 3 bases from J, the gap between germline ends came to 20 bases. The CDR3 runs 16 residues. CDR1 is SGHTS, CDR2 YDEGEE, per germline. CDR3 sequence (DNA): TGTGCCAGTCCCCTTAGGGGCCTTTCAGACACCGGGGAGCTGTTTTTT. Protein: CASPLRGLSDTGELFF. Complete variable domain (other parts from reference TRBV5-8 and TRBJ2-2): EAGVTQSPTHLIKTRGQQATLRCSPISGHTSVYWYQQALGLGLQFLLWYDEGEERNRGNFPPRFSGRQFPNYSSELNVNALELEDSALYLCASPLRGLSDTGELFFGEGSRLTVL.

This clone was observed a single time. The chain carries TRBV2 and TRBJ2-1, with D perhaps TRBD1 (5 bases). The germline V gene has CDR1 SNHLY and CDR2 FYNNEI. V was cut by 1 base and J by 14 bases, with 18 bases left in between. The CDR3 totals 14 residues. CDR3 in DNA: TGTGCCAGCAGTGAAGTAACCCCAGGGCAGAAGGAGTTCTTC. Protein product: CASSEVTPGQKEFF.

The gene calls are TRBV9 and TRBJ2-3; tentatively, D is TRBD1 (5 bases). Trimming cost V 3 bases and J 2 bases, with 7 bases left between them. The CDR3 has 13 residues. Germline CDR1 reads SGDLS; CDR2 reads YYNGEE. In DNA form, the CDR3 reads TGTGCCAGCAGCGCCAGGGACACAGATACGCAGTATTTT. It encodes CASSARDTDTQYF.

The chain links TRBV5-6 to TRBJ1-2; D is uncertain. The CDR3 length is 13 residues. The V gene's germline CDR1 is SGHDT and CDR2 YYEEEE. V was clipped by 3 bases and J by 7 bases, with 13 bases between them. CDR3 DNA sequence: TGTGCCAGCAGCTCGCATCCCCCAGTTGGCTACACCTTC. It translates to CASSSHPPVGYTF.

This chain connects TRBV5-1 to TRBJ1-6, with TRBD1 identical over 9 bases. Germline CDR1 and CDR2: SGHRS and YFSETQ. The V gene end was trimmed by 4 bases and the J gene end by 8 bases; junction bases not matched to a gene: 7. CDR3 length equals 15 residues. In DNA form, the CDR3 reads TGCGCCAGCAGCCTTCAGGACAGGGGCGATTCACCCCTCCACTTT. It specifies CASSLQDRGDSPLHF.

This chain connects TRBV5-1 to TRBJ1-2, with TRBD1 identical over 7 bases. This CDR3 has 14 amino acids. V gave up 5 bases and J gave up 3 bases; unmatched junction bases: 7. Germline V gene lookup returns CDR1 SGHRS and CDR2 YFSETQ. The CDR3 bases are TGCGCCAGCAGTTCGGGACAGCCTGACTATGGCTACACCTTC. Residues: CASSSGQPDYGYTF.

The CDR3 sequence is CASSQEQGSFYGYTF. CDR3 in DNA: TGCGCCAGCAGCCAAGAACAGGGCAGCTTTTATGGCTACACCTTC. The chain recombines TRBV4-1 with TRBJ1-2; maybe TRBD1 (6 bases). Per the germline V gene, CDR1 is MGHRA and CDR2 is YSYEKL. V lost 0 bases and J 5 bases, leaving 13 bases between the germline ends. The length of the CDR3 is 15 residues.

The chain combines TRBV5-1 with TRBJ1-4; D gene uncertain. Germline CDR1 and CDR2: SGHRS and YFSETQ. The CDR3 runs to 15 residues. Trimming cost V 2 bases and J 0 bases, with 8 bases left between them. CDR3 loop: CASSFSSATNEKLFF. The DNA for the CDR3 is TGCGCCAGCAGCTTTTCGTCCGCAACTAATGAAAAACTGTTTTTT.

This rearrangement joins TRBV6-1 to TRBJ1-6; D uncertain. The CDR3 spans 15 residues. Germline CDR1 reads MNHNS; CDR2 reads SASEGT. V shed 2 bases and J shed 7 bases, with 12 bases lying between them. This chain's CDR3 is CASSERIFENSPLHF. The CDR3 DNA follows: TGTGCCAGCAGTGAACGAATTTTTGAGAATTCACCCCTCCACTTT.

V usage is TRBV20-1 and J usage is TRBJ1-1, with D hard to call. This CDR3 has 11 residues. Germline values: CDR1 DFQATT, CDR2 SNEGSKA (reference sequence). Trimming removed 7 bases at V and 1 base at J, with 7 bases between. The CDR3 DNA sequence: TGCAGTGGTCTAGGGAACACTGAAGCTTTCTTT. Translated, it gives CSGLGNTEAFF.

The chain uses TRBV19 and TRBJ1-2; the D is unclear. The V end was cut by 3 bases, the J end by 7 bases, with 12 bases between. The CDR3 consists of 13 residues. Germline CDR1 is LNHDA and CDR2 is SQIVND (reference sequence). Here the CDR3 reads CASSMPGGFGYTF. For the CDR3, the DNA is TGTGCCAGTAGTATGCCAGGAGGATTTGGCTACACCTTC. The full variable domain, completed using reference TRBV19 and TRBJ1-2, is DGGITQSPKYLFRKEGQNVTLSCEQNLNHDAMYWYRQDPGQGLRLIYYSQIVNDFQKGDIAEGYSVSREKKESFPLTVTSAQKNPTAFYLCASSMPGGFGYTFGSGTRLTVV.

V usage is TRBV5-1 and J usage is TRBJ1-6; 7 bases are shared with TRBD1. Germline V gene lookup returns CDR1 SGHRS and CDR2 YFSETQ. Trimming took 0 bases from V and 3 from J; bases not matched to a gene: 3. This CDR3 has 16 amino acids. In nucleotides, the CDR3 is TGCGCCAGCAGCTTGGAAGGGGGCGACTATAATTCACCCCTCCACTTT. It is translated as CASSLEGGDYNSPLHF.

This clone was seen only a few times. The chain uses TRBV27 and TRBJ1-1, with a tentative D call TRBD1 (6 bases). The germline CDR1 and CDR2 sequences are MNHEY and SMNVEV (reference sequence). This CDR3 has 13 amino acids. Deletions cut 5 bases from V and 4 bases from J, with 11 bases between. For the CDR3, the DNA is TGTGCCAGCAGTAAACAGGGTATCACTGAAGCTTTCTTT. Protein product: CASSKQGITEAFF.

V and J are TRBV28 and TRBJ2-2; D is possibly TRBD2 (5 bases). The CDR3 is made up of 18 amino acids. Trimming took off 3 bases at V and 1 base at J, with 18 bases between the two ends. Germline CDR1 is MDHEN and CDR2 is SYDVKM. The CDR3 reads CASSLPGNDPLNTGELFF. CDR3 bases: TGTGCCAGCAGTTTGCCCGGGAACGACCCCTTGAACACCGGGGAGCTGTTTTTT.